The 14 T cell receptor beta chains in this list originate from one sample, sequenced in a study of human T cells and chemical hapten exposure. Time point described: healthy volunteer bleed at 6 weeks. Researchers extracted total RNA from unfractionated whole blood. MiXCR, run by TCRdb on the RACE reads, gives a single entry per CDR3 protein. In the table there are about 77,000 distinct CDR3 sequences, 8.6% of which are singletons. What was sequenced was whole blood. All receptors come from a female donor in good health. Some clones in this sample may be carry-over from other donors' samples.

This clonotype has only a few counts. The CDR3 DNA reads as TGTGCCACATCCGGGACCACACCGAACACTGAAGCTTTCTTT. Encoded protein: CATSGTTPNTEAFF. This chain links TRBV7-8 with TRBJ1-1; D is perhaps TRBD1 (5 bases). CDR3 size: 14 residues. Germline CDR1 reads SGHVS; CDR2 reads FQNEAQ. With 10 bases removed from V and 1 base from J, the gap between germline ends came to 16 bases.

The chain's CDR3 is CASSVAIGGGAGNEQYF. The DNA of the CDR3 is TGTGCCAGCAGCGTAGCTATCGGTGGCGGGGCGGGGAACGAGCAGTACTTC. The chain recombines TRBV9 with TRBJ2-7, with TRBD2 as a possible D gene (6 bases). Germline V gene sequence: CDR1 SGDLS, CDR2 YYNGEE. The CDR3 spans 17 residues. V shed 0 bases and J shed 5 bases, with 21 bases lying between them.

The chain is built from TRBV29-1 and TRBJ2-3; D unclear. CDR1 and CDR2 from the germline V gene are SQVTM and ANQGSEA. This CDR3 comprises 12 residues. V was trimmed by 6 bases and J by 1 base, leaving 8 bases between them. CDR3 amino acids: CSVTAGTDTQYF. The CDR3 region has the DNA TGCAGCGTCACGGCTGGCACAGATACGCAGTATTTT.

This clonotype was seen repeatedly, ten times or more. A read error may account for a junction end that differs from germline. The rearrangement joins TRBV28 to TRBJ1-4, with D possibly matching TRBD1 (5 bases). Germline-derived CDR1 and CDR2 are MDHEN and SYDVKM. The CDR3 spans 16 residues. CDR3 nucleotide sequence: TGTGCCAGCAGTTTATTCCGGGGCGCAACGAATGAAAAACTGTTTTTT. It yields the protein CASSLFRGATNEKLFF.

V and J are TRBV5-1 and TRBJ1-5; D gene ambiguous. CDR1 SGHRS and CDR2 YFSETQ come from the germline V gene. The CDR3 length is 15 residues. With 4 bases removed from V and 8 bases from J, the gap between germline ends came to 19 bases. CDR3 DNA sequence: TGCGCCAGCAGCCGTTCGCCTGGGAGTCTAGAGCCCCAGCATTTT. It is translated as CASSRSPGSLEPQHF.

This clonotype was found a few times. The V and J genes are TRBV20-1 and TRBJ2-7; the match to TRBD1 covers 9 bases. J lost 6 bases, V lost 6 bases, and 12 bases had no gene match. Germline V gene data show CDR1 as DFQATT and CDR2 as SNEGSKA (reference sequence). The CDR3 contains 14 residues. The CDR3: CSAPTPTGGSEQYF. The CDR3 region has the DNA TGCAGTGCCCCAACCCCGACAGGGGGAAGCGAGCAGTACTTC.

This clonotype was seen a few times. V gene TRBV27 combines with J gene TRBJ2-3, with D unclear. The CDR3 contains 14 residues. Trimming took 2 bases from V and 1 from J, leaving 7 bases between them. The germline CDR1 and CDR2 sequences are MNHEY and SMNVEV (reference sequence). The CDR3, as DNA: TGTGCCAGCAGTTTAAACAGACGCACAGATACGCAGTATTTT. Translation gives CASSLNRRTDTQYF.

V and J are TRBV19 and TRBJ2-3; 8 bases fit TRBD2. Germline V CDR1 and CDR2: LNHDA, SQIVND (reference sequence). The CDR3 loop spans 16 amino acids. V dropped 6 bases and J dropped 3; count of bases not matched to a gene: 11. The CDR3 protein is CASRRDRGGKTDTQYF. CDR3 nucleotide sequence: TGTGCCAGTAGAAGAGATCGGGGGGGGAAAACAGATACGCAGTATTTT.

This clonotype was counted at least ten times. The genes are TRBV15 and TRBJ1-1; maybe TRBD1 (6 bases). Per the germline V gene, CDR1 is LNHNV and CDR2 is YYDKDF (reference sequence). V was trimmed by 0 bases and J by 10 bases, leaving 12 bases between them. This CDR3 is built from 13 residues. The CDR3 DNA sequence: TGTGCCACCAGCAGAGATCTGGGGGCGGTAGCTTTCTTT. This sequence encodes CATSRDLGAVAFF.

This chain links TRBV21-1 with TRBJ1-5; TRBD1 is the table's D call, not checked against the DNA. TRBV21-1 is noted as a pseudogene. This CDR3 is built from 14 residues. The CDR3 DNA sequence: TGTGCCAGCAAGGACAGGGTCGGCAATCAGCCCCAGCATTTT. Amino acid sequence: CASKDRVGNQPQHF.

This clonotype was counted only a few times. The chain joins TRBV2 to TRBJ1-5, with TRBD1 matching over 10 bases. Unmatched junction bases numbered 3, after V lost 2 bases and J lost 5 bases. This CDR3 is built from 15 residues. The germline gives CDR1 SNHLY, CDR2 FYNNEI. The CDR3 spells CASSEMTGGYQPQHF. Here the CDR3 DNA reads TGTGCCAGCAGTGAAATGACAGGGGGCTATCAGCCCCAGCATTTT.

This clonotype came up many times. The chain carries TRBV20-1 and TRBJ2-3, with TRBD1 matching 7 bases. Germline values: CDR1 DFQATT, CDR2 SNEGSKA (reference sequence). This CDR3 spans 13 amino acids. After removal of 2 bases from V and 4 bases from J, the junction contained 3 bases not matched to a gene. CDR3 sequence reads: CSARRTGADTQYF. CDR3 DNA sequence: TGCAGTGCTAGACGAACAGGGGCAGATACGCAGTATTTT.

This sequence joins TRBV20-1 and TRBJ2-7; D ambiguous. Trimming removed 6 bases at V and 3 bases at J, with 12 bases between. The CDR3 consists of 12 residues. Germline V gene data show CDR1 as DFQATT and CDR2 as SNEGSKA (reference sequence). In DNA, the CDR3 is TGCAGTGCGCCCACTTGGAACTACGAGCAGTACTTC. Protein sequence: CSAPTWNYEQYF.

There are many counts of this clonotype. The chain joins TRBV20-1 to TRBJ2-3; TRBD2 matches 10 bases. From germline, CDR1 is DFQATT and CDR2 SNEGSKA (reference sequence). V was pared by 7 bases and J by 4 bases, with 8 bases of the junction left unmatched. The CDR3 length is 14 residues. DNA of the CDR3: TGCAGTGGCCAACTAGCGGGGACACCAGATACGCAGTATTTT. As protein: CSGQLAGTPDTQYF.